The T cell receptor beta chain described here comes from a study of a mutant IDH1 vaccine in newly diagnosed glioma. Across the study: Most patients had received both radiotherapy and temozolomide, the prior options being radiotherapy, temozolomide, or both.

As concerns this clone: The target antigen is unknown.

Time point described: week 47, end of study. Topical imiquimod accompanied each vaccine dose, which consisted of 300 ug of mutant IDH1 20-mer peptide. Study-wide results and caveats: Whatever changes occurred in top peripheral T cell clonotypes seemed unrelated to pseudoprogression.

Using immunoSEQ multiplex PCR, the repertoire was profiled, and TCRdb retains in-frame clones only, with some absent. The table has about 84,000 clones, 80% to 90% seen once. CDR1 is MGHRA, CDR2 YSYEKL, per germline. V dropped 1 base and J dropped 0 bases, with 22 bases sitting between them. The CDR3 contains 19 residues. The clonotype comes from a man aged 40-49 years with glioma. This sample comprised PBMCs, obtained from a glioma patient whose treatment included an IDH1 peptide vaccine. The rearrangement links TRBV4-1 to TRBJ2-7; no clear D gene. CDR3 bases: TGCGCCAGCAGCCAAGGCCCCCTTAGCAGGCACTTCAGCTCCTACGAGCAGTACTTC. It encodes CASSQGPLSRHFSSYEQYF.